Listed below are T cell receptor beta chains from one sample, sequenced in a study of T cells in Graves' hyperthyroidism and ophthalmopathy. TCRdb processed the multiplex PCR reads anew with MiXCR; each CDR3 protein has one entry. The profile shows 250,000 to 300,000 distinct CDR3 sequences, 13% of them singletons. The sample consisted of blood. These receptor sequences come from a woman aged 25 to 39 with Graves' hyperthyroidism that later progressed to Graves' ophthalmopathy. The CDR3 runs from the conserved cysteine through the conserved F or W. The D gene is left open where the match is weak. Clone size is shown for a subset of rows, as once, few, many or a class of expanded clone.

. . TRBJ2-7 TRBV27 CASSTRPQNYEQYF TGTGCCAGCAGTACCCGACCACAGAACTACGAGCAGTACTTC
many TRBD1 TRBJ1-2 TRBV6-1 CASSQYPGQIYGYTF TGTGCCAGCAGCCAGTATCCGGGACAGATATATGGCTACACCTTC
. . TRBJ2-3 TRBV20-1 CSASNERRTDTQYF TGCAGTGCTAGCAATGAGCGTCGCACAGATACGCAGTATTTT
many . TRBJ2-7 TRBV20-1 CSARVRGSYEQYF TGCAGTGCTAGAGTGCGAGGCTCCTACGAGCAGTACTTC
many . TRBJ2-7 TRBV20-1 CSARDRWNYELGEQYF TGCAGTGCTAGAGATAGATGGAACTACGAACTAGGAGAGCAGTACTTC
many . TRBJ2-3 TRBV5-1 CASSLGGVSDTQYF TGCGCCAGCAGCTTGGGGGGAGTGTCAGATACGCAGTATTTT
many TRBD2 TRBJ2-5 TRBV6-1 CASSSGLAEGAQYF TGTGCCAGCAGTTCGGGACTAGCGGAAGGGGCCCAGTACTTC
many . TRBJ1-1 TRBV6-2/TRBV6-3 CASTLFFYHENTEAFF TGTGCCAGCACCTTATTTTTCTATCACGAGAACACTGAAGCTTTCTTT
many TRBD1 TRBJ2-5 TRBV15 CATSTLIRDREETQYF TGTGCCACCAGCACTCTGATACGGGACAGGGAAGAGACCCAGTACTTC
many . TRBJ2-3 TRBV28 CASSSGASGTDTQYF TGTGCCAGCAGTTCCGGCGCCTCTGGCACAGATACGCAGTATTTT
. . TRBJ1-2 TRBV19 CASSGGSGGYGYTF TGTGCCAGTAGCGGCGGTTCTGGTGGGTATGGCTACACCTTC
many . TRBJ1-1 TRBV5-8 CASSFTGGTEAFF TGTGCCAGCAGCTTTACGGGAGGGACTGAAGCTTTCTTT